This T cell receptor beta chain was recovered during a study of long-term antiretroviral therapy in people with HIV. General study results and limits: Versus controls, repertoires in people with HIV had narrower CDR3 length ranges.

They ran version v3.0 of the immunoSEQ assay at survey level. TCRdb's table, derived via immunoSEQ multiplex PCR, lists solely in-frame clones and lacks some. Among 25,000 to 35,000 clones listed, 80% to 90% were seen once. People in the study who had HIV all got their treatment in the United States. Details on this clone: The antigen remains undetermined.

The CDR3 totals 17 residues. Germline-derived CDR1 and CDR2 are SQVTM and ANQGSEA. Trimming left V 1 base short and J 1 base short, with 19 bases between. Here the sequenced sample was unsorted PBMCs, taken 0.8 years before starting antiretroviral therapy. The chain is built from TRBV29-1 and TRBJ1-1; D call uncertain. The source is a man aged 18 to 35 with HIV. The CDR3 reads CSVEGVGAEVRNTEAFF. In DNA form, the CDR3 reads TGCAGCGTTGAAGGTGTCGGAGCCGAGGTTAGGAACACTGAAGCTTTCTTT.